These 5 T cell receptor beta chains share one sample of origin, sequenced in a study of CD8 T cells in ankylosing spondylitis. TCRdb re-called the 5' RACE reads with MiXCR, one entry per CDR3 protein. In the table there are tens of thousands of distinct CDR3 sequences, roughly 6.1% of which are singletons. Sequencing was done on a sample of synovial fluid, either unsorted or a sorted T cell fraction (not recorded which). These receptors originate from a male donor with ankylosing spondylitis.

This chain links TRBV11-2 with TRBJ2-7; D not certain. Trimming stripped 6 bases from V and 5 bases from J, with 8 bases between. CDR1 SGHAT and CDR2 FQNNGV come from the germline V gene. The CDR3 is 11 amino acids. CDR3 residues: CASSAENEQYF. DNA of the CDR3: TGTGCCAGCAGTGCAGAGAACGAGCAGTACTTC.

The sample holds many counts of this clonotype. CDR3 DNA sequence: TGCAGCGTTGAAGACCTTGGCACAGATACGCAGTATTTT. Its translation: CSVEDLGTDTQYF. V gene TRBV29-1 combines with J gene TRBJ2-3; D not resolved. Germline V gene lookup returns CDR1 SQVTM and CDR2 ANQGSEA. Trimming removed 0 bases at V and 1 base at J, with 5 bases between. CDR3 length equals 13 residues.

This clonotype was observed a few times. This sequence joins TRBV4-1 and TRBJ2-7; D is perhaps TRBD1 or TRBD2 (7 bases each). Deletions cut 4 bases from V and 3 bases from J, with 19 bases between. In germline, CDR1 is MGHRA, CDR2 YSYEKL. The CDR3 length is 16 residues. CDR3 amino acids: CASSLETGRGIYEQYF. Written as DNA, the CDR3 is TGCGCCAGCAGCCTAGAGACAGGGAGGGGGATCTACGAGCAGTACTTC.

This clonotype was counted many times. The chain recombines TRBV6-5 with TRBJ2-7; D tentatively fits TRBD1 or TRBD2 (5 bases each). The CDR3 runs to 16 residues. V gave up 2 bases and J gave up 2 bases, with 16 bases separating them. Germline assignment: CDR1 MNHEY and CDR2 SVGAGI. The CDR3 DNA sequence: TGTGCCAGCAGTTACCCGGGACGTGATGGAACCTACGAGCAGTACTTC. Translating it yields CASSYPGRDGTYEQYF.

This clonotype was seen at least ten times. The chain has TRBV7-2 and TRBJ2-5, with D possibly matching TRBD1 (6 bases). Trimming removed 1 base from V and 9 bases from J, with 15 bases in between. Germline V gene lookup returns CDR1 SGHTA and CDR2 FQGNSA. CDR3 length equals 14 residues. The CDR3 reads CASSLEGRGQAQYF. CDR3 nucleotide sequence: TGTGCCAGCAGCTTAGAGGGCAGGGGCCAGGCCCAGTACTTC.